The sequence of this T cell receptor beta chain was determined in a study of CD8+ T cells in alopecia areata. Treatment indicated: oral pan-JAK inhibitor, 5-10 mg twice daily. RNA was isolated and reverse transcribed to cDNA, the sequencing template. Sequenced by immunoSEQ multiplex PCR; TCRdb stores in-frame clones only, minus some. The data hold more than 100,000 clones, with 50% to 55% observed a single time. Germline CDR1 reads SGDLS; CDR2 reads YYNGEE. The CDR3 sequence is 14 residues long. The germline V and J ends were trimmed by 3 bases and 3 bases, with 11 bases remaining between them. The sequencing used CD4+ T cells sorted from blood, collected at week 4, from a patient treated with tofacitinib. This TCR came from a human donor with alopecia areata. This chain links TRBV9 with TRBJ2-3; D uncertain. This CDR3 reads CASSALVVTDTQYF. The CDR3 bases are TGTGCCAGCAGCGCCCTAGTTGTGACAGATACGCAGTATTTT. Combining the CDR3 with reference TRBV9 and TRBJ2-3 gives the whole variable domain DSGVTQTPKHLITATGQRVTLRCSPRSGDLSVYWYQQSLDQGLQFLIQYYNGEERAKGNILERFSAQQFPDLHSELNLSSLELGDSALYFCASSALVVTDTQYFGPGTRLTVL.